What follows describes a single T cell receptor beta chain. Its antigen is undetermined. The sample's time point: pretreatment peripheral blood. The sample originates from a study of PD-L1 blockade in urothelial cancer. Findings and caveats of the study: Tumor-associated TCR clones expanded more in blood at 3 weeks in patients with durable benefit.

Looked up from germline, CDR1 is MNHNS and CDR2 is SASEGT. The CDR3 sequence is 14 residues long. V was clipped by 5 bases and J by 5 bases, with 15 bases between them. Each PCR received spiked synthetic TCR analog templates. This table comes from immunoSEQ multiplex PCR, and its TCRdb copy is limited to in-frame clones, with some not included. This table has some 56,000 clones, approximately 83% appearing once. This chain uses TRBV6-1 with TRBJ1-1; weak D call: TRBD1 (6 bases). Sequenced material: PBMCs, taken around atezolizumab (anti-PD-L1) treatment. The receptor's source is a man between 70 and 80 years old with urothelial cancer. The CDR3 DNA follows: TGTGCCAGCAGTCCAGGGGTAAGGGGAACTGAAGCTTTCTTT. This codes for CASSPGVRGTEAFF.